The TCR beta chain described here comes from a study of blood T cell repertoires in COVID-19. The CDR3 has 14 residues. V was clipped by 1 base and J by 5 bases, with 12 bases between them. Germline V gene data show CDR1 as SGHAT and CDR2 as FQNNGV. Assay used: immunoSEQ multiplex PCR; TCRdb lists only in-frame clones, some missing. The table records about 380,000 clones, about 88% of them present only once. Symptom resolution, clearance, or two negative PCRs marked donors in Cohort 3 as recovered. The chain carries TRBV11-2 and TRBJ2-7; D gene ambiguous. What was sequenced was PBMCs or T cells enriched from blood (not recorded which). This TCR was sampled from a woman younger than 30 who had recovered from COVID-19. CDR3 in DNA: TGTGCCAGCAGCTTAGTTTTGGGCAAGAACGAGCAGTACTTC. Translated, it gives CASSLVLGKNEQYF. The whole variable domain, filled in from reference TRBV11-2 and TRBJ2-7, reads EAGVAQSPRYKIIEKRQSVAFWCNPISGHATLYWYQQILGQGPKLLIQFQNNGVVDDSQLPKDRFSAERLKGVDSTLKIQPAKLEDSAVYLCASSLVLGKNEQYFGPGTRLTVT.